This T cell receptor beta chain derives from a study of cytomegalovirus exposure and HLA in healthy donors. Study-wide results and limits: Cytomegalovirus-associated status was assigned to roughly 160 TCR beta chains. Most TCR sequences were seen very rarely across donors, but some public TCRs occurred in many. The classifier was said to identify cytomegalovirus status with high specificity and sensitivity.

The repertoire was sequenced with immunoSEQ multiplex PCR; TCRdb's copy has only in-frame clones and lacks some. The sample yields 78,000 or so clones, almost 97% seen once. On this clone itself: Its antigen is not identified.

The length of the CDR3 is 15 residues. CDR1 and CDR2 (germline): SEHNR, FQNEAQ (reference sequence). The ends lost 5 bases at V and 6 bases at J; junction bases unmatched: 6. The clonotype comes from a man aged 18 to 30 in good health and CMV-seropositive. The sample comprised PBMCs. The chain employs TRBV7-9 and TRBJ2-7; TRBD2 aligns across 14 bases. CDR3 amino acids: CASSLEGLAGVEQYF. The CDR3 coding sequence is TGTGCCAGCAGCCTCGAGGGACTAGCGGGAGTCGAGCAGTACTTC.